The 29 T cell receptor beta chains below come from one sample, sequenced in a study of blood T cell repertoires in COVID-19. Assay: immunoSEQ multiplex PCR; the TCRdb copy retains only in-frame clones and omits some. The repertoire has about 90,000 clones, over 75% of them found once; the top ten carry about 18%. The material sequenced was peripheral blood. These receptors all stem from a human donor in a cohort sampled during active COVID-19.

The rearrangement links TRBV7-9 to TRBJ1-6, with 7 bases that match TRBD1. Germline-derived CDR1 and CDR2 are SEHNR and FQNEAQ (reference sequence). The CDR3 runs 14 residues. V shed 5 bases, J shed 7 bases, and the junction held 5 bases outside the gene matches. CDR3 DNA: TGTGCCAGCAGCCAGACAGGGATGAATTCACCCCTCCACTTT. This translates into CASSQTGMNSPLHF. Looking up the rest from reference TRBV7-9 and TRBJ1-6 gives the full variable domain: DTGVSQNPRHKITKRGQNVTFRCDPISEHNRLYWYRQTLGQGPEFLTYFQNEAQLEKSRLLSDRFSAERPKGSFSTLEIQRTEQGDSAMYLCASSQTGMNSPLHFGNGTRLTVT.

This rearrangement joins TRBV7-3 to TRBJ1-2, with TRBD1 as a possible D gene (6 bases). The V and J ends lost 0 bases and 7 bases respectively, with 15 bases between them. Germline lookup yields CDR1 SGHTA and CDR2 FQGTGA. The CDR3 consists of 15 residues. CDR3 in amino acids: CASSLTSQGMTGYTF. CDR3 DNA sequence: TGTGCCAGCAGCTTAACGTCCCAGGGGATGACTGGCTACACCTTC.

V usage is TRBV7-3 and J usage is TRBJ2-5; TRBD2 aligns across 12 bases. The CDR3 sequence is 15 residues long. CDR1 and CDR2 (germline): SGHTA, FQGTGA. V lost 5 bases to trimming and J lost 5 bases; unmatched junction nucleotides: 6. CDR3 sequence: CASSARLAGVETQYF. In DNA, the CDR3 is TGTGCCAGCAGCGCACGACTAGCGGGGGTCGAGACCCAGTACTTC. Full variable domain (outside the CDR3, taken from reference TRBV7-3 and TRBJ2-5): GAGVSQTPSNKVTEKGKYVELRCDPISGHTALYWYRQSLGQGPEFLIYFQGTGAADDSGLPNDRFFAVRPEGSVSTLKIQRTERGDSAVYLCASSARLAGVETQYFGPGTRLLVL.

V gene TRBV19 combines with J gene TRBJ2-5, with 7 bases identical to TRBD1. V was pared by 9 bases and J by 2 bases, with 9 bases of the junction left unmatched. Germline lookup yields CDR1 LNHDA and CDR2 SQIVND (reference sequence). The CDR3 is 14 amino acids. The DNA of the CDR3 is TGTGCCAGCCATCCTTGGGACAGACAAGAGACCCAGTACTTC. This translates into CASHPWDRQETQYF.

The chain links TRBV6-5 to TRBJ1-5; D gene unclear. The CDR3 consists of 13 residues. The V end was cut by 2 bases, the J end by 7 bases, with 9 bases between. The germline gives CDR1 MNHEY, CDR2 SVGAGI. CDR3 sequence: CASSYRDGQPQHF. For the CDR3, the DNA is TGTGCCAGCAGTTACCGAGACGGGCAGCCCCAGCATTTT.

This rearrangement joins TRBV5-6 to TRBJ2-1; TRBD1 agrees at 9 bases. Looked up from germline, CDR1 is SGHDT and CDR2 is YYEEEE. V lost 3 bases to trimming and J lost 2 bases; unmatched junction nucleotides: 3. This CDR3 has 15 residues. The DNA of the CDR3 is TGTGCCAGCAGCTGGGACAGGGAAGCCTACAATGAGCAGTTCTTC. It specifies CASSWDREAYNEQFF.

This chain links TRBV9 with TRBJ2-2, with 8 nucleotides matching TRBD2. The V and J ends lost 3 bases and 4 bases, in that order; junction bases with no gene match: 8. The CDR3 runs to 16 residues. From germline, CDR1 is SGDLS and CDR2 YYNGEE. CDR3 loop: CASSARPSGPTGELFF. CDR3 nucleotide sequence: TGTGCCAGCAGCGCTCGGCCTAGCGGGCCCACCGGGGAGCTGTTTTTT. The complete variable domain, with remaining parts taken from reference TRBV9 and TRBJ2-2, reads DSGVTQTPKHLITATGQRVTLRCSPRSGDLSVYWYQQSLDQGLQFLIQYYNGEERAKGNILERFSAQQFPDLHSELNLSSLELGDSALYFCASSARPSGPTGELFFGEGSRLTVL.

The V and J genes are TRBV10-1 and TRBJ1-3; 9 positions match TRBD1. The CDR3 consists of 17 residues. Trimming took 2 bases from V and 4 from J; bases not matched to a gene: 9. The V gene's germline CDR1 is WNHNN and CDR2 SYGVQD (reference sequence). The CDR3 bases are TGCGCCAGCAGTGAGACGCCGGGGACAGGGCCCGGAAACACCATATATTTT. Residues: CASSETPGTGPGNTIYF.

The V gene is TRBV19, the J gene TRBJ1-5, with TRBD1 as a possible D gene (6 bases). Between the trimmed V and J ends, which lost 5 bases and 6 bases, there was a span of 20 bases. The germline V gene has CDR1 LNHDA and CDR2 SQIVND (reference sequence). CDR3 length: 16 amino acids. CDR3 in amino acids: CASSQPSGGWVQPQHF. The CDR3 DNA is TGTGCCAGTAGTCAACCCAGTGGGGGCTGGGTTCAGCCCCAGCATTTT.

In its sample, this clone was seen once. The V gene is TRBV2, the J gene TRBJ2-4; D is possibly TRBD1 (5 bases). The CDR3 runs 13 residues. Germline V gene sequence: CDR1 SNHLY, CDR2 FYNNEI. The V gene lost 7 bases and the J gene lost 0 bases, with 7 bases spanning the gap. The CDR3 DNA reads as TGTGCCAGCACAGGGCTAGCCAAAAACATTCAGTACTTC. Amino acid sequence: CASTGLAKNIQYF.

About this clone itself: The junction shows a germline mismatch at one end, possibly a read error. The rearrangement joins TRBV7-7 to TRBJ2-3; TRBD1 matches 7 bases. Germline-derived CDR1 and CDR2 are SSHAT and FNYEAQ (reference sequence). CDR3 size: 15 residues. CDR3 protein: CASSLDHTGVDTQYF. In DNA, the CDR3 is TGTGCTAGCAGCTTGGACCATACAGGGGTGGATACGCAGTATTTT.

The chain joins TRBV5-4 to TRBJ2-7; tentatively, D is TRBD1 (5 bases). Trimming removed 3 bases from V and 9 bases from J, with 19 bases in between. The V gene's germline CDR1 is SGHNT and CDR2 YYREEE (reference sequence). This CDR3 is 14 amino acids long. The CDR3 bases are TGTGCCAGCAGCTATGGGGCGGACCCATTGCCGCAGTACTTC. Translating gives CASSYGADPLPQYF.

The V call is TRBV10-3, the J call TRBJ1-1; D gene uncertain. The CDR3 extends over 14 amino acids. V was shortened by 6 bases and J by 4 bases, with 15 bases between the two germline ends. In germline, CDR1 is ENHRY, CDR2 SYGVKD. DNA for the CDR3: TGTGCCATCAGCCCCGACGGAGGGCGCACTGAAGCTTTCTTT. It encodes CAISPDGGRTEAFF.

This rearrangement joins TRBV6-7 to TRBJ1-4; TRBD1 aligns across 11 bases. TRBV6-7 is flagged as an ORF with uncertain function. J lost 11 bases, V lost 2 bases, and 13 bases had no gene match. CDR3 length equals 17 residues. The CDR3 nucleotides read TGTGCCAGCAGTTACGTACCATCGGGACAGGGGGTATCGAAACTGTTTTTT. Encoded protein: CASSYVPSGQGVSKLFF.

The chain is built from TRBV6-5 and TRBJ1-1; D not certain. This CDR3 comprises 14 residues. Germline CDR1 and CDR2: MNHEY and SVGAGI. V was trimmed by 7 bases and J by 0 bases, leaving 12 bases between them. CDR3 nucleotide sequence: TGTGCCAGCACAGAGGACTTGATGAACACTGAAGCTTTCTTT. Encoded protein: CASTEDLMNTEAFF.

The chain links TRBV4-1 to TRBJ2-3; 7 bases fit TRBD1. The germline CDR1 and CDR2 sequences are MGHRA and YSYEKL. CDR3 size: 14 residues. The junction had 4 bases not matched to a gene; V was cut back by 2 bases and J by 5 bases. DNA for the CDR3: TGCGCCAGCAGCCAAACGGGACAGCTAGATACGCAGTATTTT. Its protein product is CASSQTGQLDTQYF.

The V call is TRBV5-6, the J call TRBJ2-5; D is possibly TRBD2 (5 bases). Trimming pared 0 bases from V and 7 bases from J, leaving 19 bases between. This CDR3 spans 16 amino acids. Per the germline V gene, CDR1 is SGHDT and CDR2 is YYEEEE. CDR3 nucleotide sequence: TGTGCCAGCAGCTTGGTGGGCACACGGGGTATGGGGACCCAGTACTTC. Translated, it gives CASSLVGTRGMGTQYF.

V and J are TRBV10-3 and TRBJ1-4; D not resolved. V was trimmed by 0 bases and J by 6 bases, leaving 8 bases between them. CDR1 and CDR2 (germline): ENHRY, SYGVKD. This CDR3 is 14 amino acids long. CDR3 bases: TGTGCCATCAGTGAGTCTACAGCGGATGAAAAACTGTTTTTT. As protein: CAISESTADEKLFF.

J is TRBJ1-3 and V is TRBV2, with a weak D call TRBD1 (6 bases). Trimming removed 6 bases from V and 0 bases from J, with 12 bases in between. Germline loops: CDR1 SNHLY, CDR2 FYNNEI. CDR3 size: 15 residues. CDR3 protein: CASRVGGGSGNTIYF. The CDR3 nucleotides are TGTGCCAGCAGGGTAGGGGGGGGCTCTGGAAACACCATATATTTT.

This clone turned up a few times. The J gene is TRBJ2-1, the V gene TRBV6-6; D may be TRBD1 (5 bases). Germline CDR1 MNHNY, CDR2 SVGAGI (reference sequence). CDR3 size: 16 residues. The V and J ends lost 0 bases and 1 base respectively, with 10 bases between them. CDR3: CASSYSRSGSYNEQFF. CDR3 DNA: TGTGCCAGCAGTTACTCGAGGTCAGGGTCCTACAATGAGCAGTTCTTC.

This chain connects TRBV2 to TRBJ2-7; 10 bases align to TRBD2. The CDR3 sequence is 18 residues long. Germline loops: CDR1 SNHLY, CDR2 FYNNEI. V lost 6 bases and J lost 5; bases outside the gene matches: 19. In DNA form, the CDR3 reads TGTGCCAGCAGCCCGTCGGAGGGTGGACTAGCGGAGGATAACGAGCAGTACTTC. Translated: CASSPSEGGLAEDNEQYF.

The rearrangement links TRBV5-1 to TRBJ1-4; no clear D. In germline, CDR1 is SGHRS, CDR2 YFSETQ. The CDR3 contains 14 residues. The germline V and J ends were trimmed by 1 base and 2 bases, with 6 bases remaining between them. Here the CDR3 reads CASSLSGTNEKLFF. CDR3 coding DNA: TGCGCCAGCAGCTTGTCCGGGACTAATGAAAAACTGTTTTTT.

V gene TRBV12-3 or TRBV12-4 combines with J gene TRBJ1-1; no reliable D call. The V and J ends lost 5 bases and 5 bases respectively, with 12 bases between them. The CDR3 has 13 residues. The CDR3 nucleotides are TGTGCCAGCAGTCTCGGAGTAAGAACTGAAGCTTTCTTT. It translates to CASSLGVRTEAFF.

V gene TRBV11-2 combines with J gene TRBJ1-2; D is perhaps TRBD1 (6 bases). The CDR3 covers 15 residues. Trimming shortened V by 1 base and J by 4 bases, and 13 bases separated the two germline ends. Germline CDR1 and CDR2: SGHAT and FQNNGV. DNA of the CDR3: TGTGCCAGCAGCTTAGTGGCAGGGGCACCCTATGGCTACACCTTC. Residues: CASSLVAGAPYGYTF.

This chain joins TRBV1 and TRBJ2-1; TRBD2, the D gene given by the table, was not confirmed from the DNA. TRBV1 is classified as a pseudogene. The CDR3 is 16 amino acids. CDR3 sequence: CTSSQTSGGCYNEQFF. CDR3 nucleotide sequence: TGCACCAGCAGCCAGACTAGCGGGGGCTGCTACAATGAGCAGTTCTTC.

This chain links TRBV3-1 (or the pseudogene TRBV3-2) with TRBJ1-6, with TRBD1 as a possible D gene (6 bases). Germline V gene lookup returns CDR1 LGHDT and CDR2 YNNKEL (reference sequence). V was trimmed by 1 base and J by 0 bases, leaving 10 bases between them. The CDR3 loop spans 17 amino acids. As DNA, the CDR3 is TGTGCCAGCAGCCAAGGACAGGTAGTCTCCTATAATTCACCCCTCCACTTT. Its protein product is CASSQGQVVSYNSPLHF.

The CDR3 is CASSPGLAGVFSYEQYF. Here the CDR3 DNA reads TGTGCCAGCAGTCCAGGACTAGCGGGGGTTTTCTCCTACGAGCAGTACTTC. This chain links TRBV27 with TRBJ2-7, with 13 bases lining up with TRBD2. Unmatched junction bases numbered 7, after V lost 5 bases and J lost 0 bases. The germline V gene has CDR1 MNHEY and CDR2 SMNVEV (reference sequence). The CDR3 extends over 17 amino acids.

The genes are TRBV7-3 and TRBJ2-1, with TRBD1 matching over 8 bases. There are 15 residues in the CDR3. Germline lookup yields CDR1 SGHTA and CDR2 FQGTGA. Trimming cost V 5 bases and J 6 bases; bases outside gene matches: 9. The CDR3 DNA reads TGTGCCAGCAGCCAACAGGGGGTGATCGGCAATGAGCAGTTCTTC. Translation gives CASSQQGVIGNEQFF.

The V and J genes are TRBV5-3 and TRBJ2-7, with 11 bases identical to TRBD1. TRBV5-3 is an ORF for which the function is uncertain. The CDR3 has 15 amino acids. V shed 4 bases and J 0 bases; nucleotides not matched to a gene: 3. This chain's CDR3 is CARSRDRGNSYEQYF. The CDR3 bases are TGTGCCAGAAGCAGGGACAGGGGGAACTCCTACGAGCAGTACTTC.